What follows are 15 T cell receptor beta chains derived from one specimen sequenced in a study of T cells in women clearing cervical HPV infection. The method was immunoSEQ multiplex PCR; TCRdb's version includes in-frame clones alone and lacks a portion of them. The listing contains around 39,000 clones. The material sequenced was blood buffy coat. The receptor set was obtained from a woman between 18 and 70 years old with a cervical HPV16 infection that either progressed to CIN3+ or cleared (not recorded which).

As regards this clone: The read ends 3 residues before the CDR3 terminus; that terminus is restored from the germline J gene. This chain connects TRBV20-1 to TRBJ2-5, with TRBD2 identical over 11 bases. J lost 4 bases, V lost 5 bases, and 6 bases had no gene match. The CDR3 has 14 amino acids. The germline gives CDR1 DFQATT, CDR2 SNEGSKA (reference sequence). The part of the CDR3 DNA that was read is TGCAGTGCTCCTTTAGCGGGGGGGTCAGAGACC. Translation gives CSAPLAGGSET. The entire CDR3 protein reads CSAPLAGGSETQYF.

Comments on this clone: The read halts 3 residues ahead of the CDR3 end, with the missing end drawn from the germline J gene. The V call is TRBV5-4, the J call TRBJ1-1; no reliable D call. V was pared by 9 bases and J by 0 bases, with 12 bases between. CDR3 length equals 13 residues. The germline V gene has CDR1 SGHNT and CDR2 YYREEE (reference sequence). The chain's CDR3 is CATNQAVNTEAFF. The CDR3 bases that were read are TGTGCCACCAATCAGGCTGTGAACACTGAA.

Concerning this clone: With the read ending 3 residues before the CDR3 end, the germline J gene is used to fill in that end. This chain connects TRBV2 to TRBJ2-7; a possible D gene is TRBD1 (6 bases). The CDR3 length is 12 residues. Germline assignment: CDR1 SNHLY and CDR2 FYNNEI. V lost 8 bases and J lost 6, with 14 bases in between. The CDR3 bases that were read are TGTGCCAGCGGGGGCATGGACATCGAG. It specifies CASGGMDIE. The entire CDR3 sequence reads CASGGMDIEQYF.

Points on this clone: The CDR3 end lies 3 residues beyond the end of the read and is filled in from the germline J gene. The genes are TRBV19 and TRBJ1-2, with a possible D match to TRBD1 (5 bases). The CDR3 sequence is 14 residues long. Germline lookup yields CDR1 LNHDA and CDR2 SQIVND (reference sequence). Incomplete CDR3 DNA: TGTGCCAGTAATTCGTGGGGGGAGAAAAACATC. Amino acids: CASNSWGEKNI. In full, the CDR3 reads CASNSWGEKNIYTF. Looking up the rest from reference TRBV19 and TRBJ1-2 gives the full variable domain: DGGITQSPKYLFRKEGQNVTLSCEQNLNHDAMYWYRQDPGQGLRLIYYSQIVNDFQKGDIAEGYSVSREKKESFPLTVTSAQKNPTAFYLCASNSWGEKNIYTFGSGTRLTVV.

Turning to this clone: The CDR3 extends 3 residues past the end of the read, so its final part is completed from the germline J gene. V and J are TRBV18 and TRBJ1-2; 7 bases fit TRBD1. The CDR3 runs to 14 residues. The trim removed 2 bases at V and 6 bases at J, leaving 6 bases unmatched. Germline values: CDR1 KGHSH, CDR2 LQKENI. CDR3 loop: CASSPGQVADGYTF. The sequenced CDR3 bases are TGTGCCAGCTCACCAGGACAGGTCGCTGATGGC.

Notes on this clone: The same CDR3 arises from other DNA sequences in this sample as well. The CDR3 DNA, read in part, is TGCAGTGCTAGAGATGACAGGGATAATTCACCC. As protein: CSARDDRDNSP. The complete CDR3 sequence is CSARDDRDNSPLHF. The V call is TRBV20-1, the J call TRBJ1-6, with TRBD1 matching over 7 bases. Read coverage stops 3 residues before the CDR3 terminus; the germline J gene supplies the remainder. Trimming removed 0 bases from V and 5 bases from J; junction bases left unmatched: 1. Germline lookup yields CDR1 DFQATT and CDR2 SNEGSKA (reference sequence). The CDR3 is 14 amino acids.

In the case of this clone: The read comes to an end 3 residues before the CDR3 does, leaving the germline J gene to fill in the end. The rearrangement links TRBV5-1 to TRBJ2-7; 13 bases align to TRBD2. The CDR3 consists of 15 residues. CDR1 and CDR2 (germline): SGHRS, YFSETQ. The J segment lost 4 bases and the V segment lost 4 bases, leaving 5 bases of the junction unmatched. CDR3 loop: CASSAGTSGVYEQYF. Partial CDR3 DNA: TGCGCCAGCAGCGCAGGGACTAGCGGGGTGTACGAG. Supplemented by reference TRBV5-1 and TRBJ2-7, the full variable domain reads KAGVTQTPRYLIKTRGQQVTLSCSPISGHRSVSWYQQTPGQGLQFLFEYFSETQRNKGNFPGRFSGRQFSNSRSEMNVSTLELGDSALYLCASSAGTSGVYEQYFGPGTRLTVT.

Worth noting for this clone: From the germline J gene comes the end of the CDR3, since the read stops 3 residues before it. The chain carries TRBV6-2 or TRBV6-3 and TRBJ2-7; D call uncertain. Germline CDR1 is MNHEY and CDR2 is SVGEGT. There are 14 residues in the CDR3. V was shortened by 2 bases and J by 3 bases, with 11 bases between the two germline ends. CDR3 bases read: TGTGCCAGCAGTTACCCCGATCCTAACTACGAG. This sequence encodes CASSYPDPNYE. The complete CDR3 sequence is CASSYPDPNYEQYF.

Turning to this clone: Read sequence stops 3 residues before the CDR3 end, and the germline J gene provides the missing end. J is TRBJ2-1 and V is TRBV10-2; D is undetermined. The germline V and J ends were trimmed by 5 bases and 9 bases, with 14 bases remaining between them. The CDR3 has 13 amino acids. CDR1 is WSHSY, CDR2 SAAADI, per germline. The CDR3: CASSYTLSGEQFF. Partial CDR3 DNA: TGCGCCAGCAGTTATACTCTGTCGGGTGAG.

Concerning this clone itself: The read terminates 3 residues before the CDR3 end, so the remaining end is supplied by the germline J gene. The chain is built from TRBV5-1 and TRBJ2-6; D uncertain. Germline V CDR1 and CDR2: SGHRS, YFSETQ. The CDR3 contains 17 residues. Trimming shortened V by 3 bases and J by 0 bases, and 13 bases separated the two germline ends. The CDR3 bases that were read are TGCGCCAGCAGCTCGATTGGGCAGAACTCTGGGGCCAACGTC. Protein sequence: CASSSIGQNSGANV. In full, the CDR3 is CASSSIGQNSGANVLTF.

Notes on this clone: The read halts 3 residues ahead of the CDR3 end, with the missing end drawn from the germline J gene. Other nucleotide sequences in the sample specify the same CDR3. The chain uses TRBV29-1 and TRBJ1-2, with a weak D call TRBD1 (6 bases). There are 13 residues in the CDR3. The germline CDR1 and CDR2 sequences are SQVTM and ANQGSEA. V was pared by 6 bases and J by 7 bases, with 18 bases between. CDR3 protein: CSVEPQGSRGYTF. The sequenced part of the CDR3 DNA is TGCAGCGTGGAACCACAGGGCTCCCGTGGC.

A note on this clone: The read ends 3 residues shy of where the CDR3 ends; the end is completed using the germline J gene. This chain joins TRBV6-1 and TRBJ2-3; a possible D gene is TRBD1 (7 bases). The CDR3 sequence is 14 residues long. The V and J ends lost 3 bases and 3 bases respectively, with 10 bases between them. Germline V gives CDR1 MNHNS, CDR2 SASEGT. The CDR3 sequence: CASSDRGVTDTQYF. Incomplete CDR3 DNA: TGTGCCAGCAGTGACAGGGGGGTGACAGATACG.

On this clone: The read ends 3 residues before the CDR3 terminus; that terminus is restored from the germline J gene. The gene calls are TRBV7-3 and TRBJ2-3; 8 positions agree with TRBD2. V gave up 2 bases and J gave up 1 base; unmatched junction bases: 2. Germline CDR1 reads SGHTA; CDR2 reads FQGTGA. The CDR3 has 15 amino acids. This chain's CDR3 is CASSLDSGGTDTQYF. The covered CDR3 bases are TGTGCCAGCAGCTTAGATAGCGGGGGCACAGATACG.

Comments on this clone: The CDR3 goes on 3 residues after the read ends, and that part is filled in from the germline J gene. The genes are TRBV5-1 and TRBJ1-2; D gene uncertain. Looked up from germline, CDR1 is SGHRS and CDR2 is YFSETQ. The CDR3 sequence is 14 residues long. With 0 bases removed from V and 7 bases from J, the gap between germline ends came to 13 bases. CDR3 DNA, as far as it was read: TGCGCCAGCAGCTTGGTAACACCTTTGGCTGGC. Its protein product is CASSLVTPLAG. The full-length CDR3 reads as CASSLVTPLAGYTF. The entire variable domain, with the rest obtained from reference TRBV5-1 and TRBJ1-2, is as follows: KAGVTQTPRYLIKTRGQQVTLSCSPISGHRSVSWYQQTPGQGLQFLFEYFSETQRNKGNFPGRFSGRQFSNSRSEMNVSTLELGDSALYLCASSLVTPLAGYTFGSGTRLTVV.

On this clone itself: The read halts 3 residues ahead of the CDR3 end, with the missing end drawn from the germline J gene. The V and J genes are TRBV6-2 or TRBV6-3 and TRBJ2-7; D is ambiguous. Trimming pared 5 bases from V and 3 bases from J, leaving 5 bases between. Germline values: CDR1 MNHEY, CDR2 SVGEGT. This CDR3 is 11 amino acids long. Partial CDR3 DNA: TGTGCCAGCAGTCTAGGCTACGAG. Amino acid sequence: CASSLGYE. The whole CDR3 reads CASSLGYEQYF.